The text below deals with one T cell receptor beta chain. This entry is derived from a study of blood T cell repertoires in COVID-19. The germline V and J ends were trimmed by 0 bases and 2 bases, with 17 bases remaining between them. Germline V CDR1 and CDR2: LNHNV, YYDKDF (reference sequence). This CDR3 comprises 17 residues. Profiling relied on immunoSEQ multiplex PCR, and the TCRdb table lists in-frame clones only, not all of them. The sample contains roughly 26,000 clones, approximately 92% of which appear only once. V is TRBV15 and J is TRBJ2-7; D is perhaps TRBD2 (6 bases). The sequenced sample was peripheral blood. This TCR was recovered from a human donor in a cohort sampled during active COVID-19. The CDR3 spells CATSRDRSGTVPYEQYF. CDR3 DNA: TGTGCCACCAGCAGAGATCGCTCCGGGACTGTGCCCTACGAGCAGTACTTC.